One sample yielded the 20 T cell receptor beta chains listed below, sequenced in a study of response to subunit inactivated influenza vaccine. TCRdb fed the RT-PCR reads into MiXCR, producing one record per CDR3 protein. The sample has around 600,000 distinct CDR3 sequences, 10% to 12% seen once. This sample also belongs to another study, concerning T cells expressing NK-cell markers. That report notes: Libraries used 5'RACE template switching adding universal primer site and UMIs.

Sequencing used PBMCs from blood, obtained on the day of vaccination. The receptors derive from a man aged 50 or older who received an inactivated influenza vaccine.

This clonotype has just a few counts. The DNA of the CDR3 is TGTGCCAGCTCACCGGGGACTACCACTAGCACAGATACGCAGTATTTT. This encodes CASSPGTTTSTDTQYF. The chain employs TRBV18 and TRBJ2-3, with 7 positions matching TRBD2. The length of the CDR3 is 16 residues. V gave up 3 bases and J gave up 0 bases; unmatched junction bases: 6. Per germline, CDR1 KGHSH and CDR2 LQKENI.

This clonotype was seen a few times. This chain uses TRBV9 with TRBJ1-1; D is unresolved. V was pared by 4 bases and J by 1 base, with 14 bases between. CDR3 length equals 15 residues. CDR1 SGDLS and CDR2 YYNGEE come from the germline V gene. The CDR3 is CASSFTSGGNTEAFF. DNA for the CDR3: TGTGCCAGCAGCTTCACTTCGGGAGGGAACACTGAAGCTTTCTTT.

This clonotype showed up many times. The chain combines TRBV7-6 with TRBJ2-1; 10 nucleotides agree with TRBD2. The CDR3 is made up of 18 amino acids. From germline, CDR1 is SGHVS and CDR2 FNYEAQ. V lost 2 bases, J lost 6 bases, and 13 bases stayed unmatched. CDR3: CASSLFLAGVFPPNEQFF. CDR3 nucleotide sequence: TGTGCCAGCAGCTTATTCCTAGCGGGAGTTTTCCCTCCCAATGAGCAGTTCTTC.

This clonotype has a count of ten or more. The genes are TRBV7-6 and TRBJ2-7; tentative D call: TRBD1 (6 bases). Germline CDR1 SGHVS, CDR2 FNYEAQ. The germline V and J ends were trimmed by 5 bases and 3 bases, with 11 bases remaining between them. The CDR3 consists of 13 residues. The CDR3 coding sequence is TGTGCCAGCAGCACCGGACAGCTCTACGAGCAGTACTTC. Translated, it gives CASSTGQLYEQYF.

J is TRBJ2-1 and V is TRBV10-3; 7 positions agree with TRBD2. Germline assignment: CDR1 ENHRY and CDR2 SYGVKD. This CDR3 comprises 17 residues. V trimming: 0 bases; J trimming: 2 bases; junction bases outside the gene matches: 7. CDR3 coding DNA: TGTGCCATCAGTGAGTCTGACTTAGCGGGTACCTACAATGAGCAGTTCTTC. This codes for CAISESDLAGTYNEQFF.

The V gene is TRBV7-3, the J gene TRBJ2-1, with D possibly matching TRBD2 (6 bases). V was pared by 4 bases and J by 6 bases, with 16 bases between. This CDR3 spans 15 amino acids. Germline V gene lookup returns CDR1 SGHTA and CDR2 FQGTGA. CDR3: CASSSGGRDTNEQFF. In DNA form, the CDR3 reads TGTGCCAGCAGCTCGGGCGGGCGGGATACCAATGAGCAGTTCTTC.

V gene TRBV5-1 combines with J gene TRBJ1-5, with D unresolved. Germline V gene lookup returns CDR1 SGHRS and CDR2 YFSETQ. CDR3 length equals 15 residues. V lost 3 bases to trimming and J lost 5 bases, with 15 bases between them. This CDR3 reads CASSSSPGHDQPQHF. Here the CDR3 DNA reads TGCGCCAGCAGCTCCTCGCCGGGTCATGATCAGCCCCAGCATTTT.

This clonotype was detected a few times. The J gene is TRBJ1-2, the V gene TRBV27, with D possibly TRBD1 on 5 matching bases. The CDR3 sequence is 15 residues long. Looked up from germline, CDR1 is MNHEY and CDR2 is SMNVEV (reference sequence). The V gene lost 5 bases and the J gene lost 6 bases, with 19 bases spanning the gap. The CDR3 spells CASSLLAPGPDGYTF. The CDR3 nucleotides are TGTGCCAGCAGTCTACTCGCCCCGGGGCCCGATGGCTACACCTTC.

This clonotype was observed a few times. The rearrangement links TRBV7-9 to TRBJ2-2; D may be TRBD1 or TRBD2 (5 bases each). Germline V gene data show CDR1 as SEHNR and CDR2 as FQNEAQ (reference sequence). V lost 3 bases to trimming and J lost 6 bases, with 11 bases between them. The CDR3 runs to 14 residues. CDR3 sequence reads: CASSLRGNSGELFF. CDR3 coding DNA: TGTGCCAGCAGCTTGAGGGGAAACTCCGGGGAGCTGTTTTTT.

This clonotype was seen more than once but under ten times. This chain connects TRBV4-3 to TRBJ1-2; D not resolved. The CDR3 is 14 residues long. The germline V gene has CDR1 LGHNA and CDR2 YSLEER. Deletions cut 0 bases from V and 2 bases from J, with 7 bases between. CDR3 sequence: CASSQDYGNYGYTF. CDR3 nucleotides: TGCGCCAGCAGCCAAGATTACGGAAACTATGGCTACACCTTC.

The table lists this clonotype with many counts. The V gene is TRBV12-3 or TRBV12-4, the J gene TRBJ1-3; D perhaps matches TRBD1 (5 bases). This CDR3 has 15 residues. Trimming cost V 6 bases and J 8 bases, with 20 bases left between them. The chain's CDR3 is CASSRTGPPQDTIYF. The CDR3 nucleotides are TGTGCCAGCAGCCGGACGGGACCTCCCCAGGACACCATATATTTT.

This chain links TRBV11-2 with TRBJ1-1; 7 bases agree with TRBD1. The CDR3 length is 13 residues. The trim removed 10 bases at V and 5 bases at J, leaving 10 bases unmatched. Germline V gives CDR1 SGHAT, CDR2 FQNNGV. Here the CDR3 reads CATLRGPGTEAFF. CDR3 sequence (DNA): TGTGCCACCCTGAGGGGGCCCGGTACTGAAGCTTTCTTT.

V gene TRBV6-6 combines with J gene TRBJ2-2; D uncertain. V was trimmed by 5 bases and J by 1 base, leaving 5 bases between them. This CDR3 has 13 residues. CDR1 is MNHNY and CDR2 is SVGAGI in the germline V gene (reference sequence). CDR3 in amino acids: CASSTLNTGELFF. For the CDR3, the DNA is TGTGCCAGCAGTACCTTGAACACCGGGGAGCTGTTTTTT.

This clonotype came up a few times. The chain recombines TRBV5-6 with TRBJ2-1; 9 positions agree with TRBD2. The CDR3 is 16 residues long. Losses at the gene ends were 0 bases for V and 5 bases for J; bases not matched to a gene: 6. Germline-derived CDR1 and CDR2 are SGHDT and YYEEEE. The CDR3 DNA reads TGTGCCAGCAGCTTGGCGACGACTAGCGGTAACAATGAGCAGTTCTTC. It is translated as CASSLATTSGNNEQFF.

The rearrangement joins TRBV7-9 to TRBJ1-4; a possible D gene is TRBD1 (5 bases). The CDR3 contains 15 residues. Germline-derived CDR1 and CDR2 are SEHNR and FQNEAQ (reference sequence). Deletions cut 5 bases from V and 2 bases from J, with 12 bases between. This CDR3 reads CASSAGGNTNEKLFF. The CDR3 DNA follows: TGTGCCAGCAGCGCCGGGGGGAATACTAATGAAAAACTGTTTTTT.

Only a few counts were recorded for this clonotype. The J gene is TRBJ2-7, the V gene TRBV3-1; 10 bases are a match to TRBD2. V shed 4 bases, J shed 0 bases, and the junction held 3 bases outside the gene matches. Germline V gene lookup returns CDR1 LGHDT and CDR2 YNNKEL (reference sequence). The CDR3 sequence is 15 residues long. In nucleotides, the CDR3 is TGTGCCAGCAGCCTTGGGACTAGCGTCTCCTACGAGCAGTACTTC. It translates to CASSLGTSVSYEQYF.

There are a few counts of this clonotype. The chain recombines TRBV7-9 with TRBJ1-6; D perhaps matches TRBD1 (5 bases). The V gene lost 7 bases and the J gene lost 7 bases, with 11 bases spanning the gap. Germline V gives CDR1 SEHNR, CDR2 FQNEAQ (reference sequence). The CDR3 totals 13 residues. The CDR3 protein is CASTMGGNSPLHF. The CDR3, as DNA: TGTGCCAGCACCATGGGGGGGAATTCACCCCTCCACTTT.

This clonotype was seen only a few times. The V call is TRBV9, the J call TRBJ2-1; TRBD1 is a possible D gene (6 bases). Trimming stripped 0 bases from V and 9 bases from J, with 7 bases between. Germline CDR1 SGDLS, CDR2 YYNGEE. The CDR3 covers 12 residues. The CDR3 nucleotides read TGTGCCAGCAGCGTAGAAGGGGGTGAGCAGTTCTTC. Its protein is CASSVEGGEQFF.

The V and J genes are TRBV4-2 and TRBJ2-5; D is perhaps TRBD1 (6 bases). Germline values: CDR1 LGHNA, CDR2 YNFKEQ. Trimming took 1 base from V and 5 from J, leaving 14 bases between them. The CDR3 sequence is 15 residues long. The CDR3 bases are TGTGCCAGCAGCCAAGGTACAGGGTTAGGGGAGACCCAGTACTTC. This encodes CASSQGTGLGETQYF.

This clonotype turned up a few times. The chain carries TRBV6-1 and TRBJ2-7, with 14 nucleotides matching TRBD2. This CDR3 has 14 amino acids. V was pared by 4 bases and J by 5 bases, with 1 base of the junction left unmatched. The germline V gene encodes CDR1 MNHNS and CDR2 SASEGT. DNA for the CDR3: TGTGCCAGCAGTGGACTAGCGGGAGGGCACGAGCAGTACTTC. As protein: CASSGLAGGHEQYF.